A selection of T cell receptor beta chains follows, all from one sample in a study of T-cell reconstitution after alpha-beta-depleted transplantation in children. TCRdb re-derived calls from the PCR reads in MiXCR, one entry per CDR3 protein. The sample yields hundreds of thousands of distinct CDR3 sequences, 18% seen once. The source was PBMCs from the stem cell graft donor, collected from the stem cell graft. The receptors originated from a human donor who donated a stem cell graft to a child with acute lymphoblastic leukemia. CDR3s include the opening cysteine and the closing phenylalanine or tryptophan. The order of the fields is D gene, clone size, J gene, V gene, CDR3 protein, CDR3 DNA. The D gene is left open where the match is weak. Clone size is given for some rows only: seen once, a few or many times, or a class if the clone is expanded.

>TRBD1|few|TRBJ1-2|TRBV20-1
CSATGGRATGTGYTF
TGCAGTGCTACGGGGGGAAGGGCGACAGGGACCGGCTACACCTTC
>NA|few|TRBJ1-1|TRBV25-1
CASSRLGENTEAFF
TGTGCCAGCAGCCGTCTCGGGGAAAACACTGAAGCTTTCTTT
>NA|NA|TRBJ2-3|TRBV11-3
CASSFSSPDTQYF
TGTGCCAGCAGCTTTAGTAGCCCAGATACGCAGTATTTT
>NA|NA|TRBJ2-1|TRBV12-5
CASADPADSYNEQFF
TGTGCTAGTGCCGACCCGGCCGACTCCTACAATGAGCAGTTCTTC
>TRBD1|NA|TRBJ1-1|TRBV20-1
CSAPGGGWTEAFF
TGCAGTGCGCCAGGGGGGGGTTGGACTGAAGCTTTCTTT
>NA|few|TRBJ1-2|TRBV3-1
CASSQGGWASYGYTF
TGTGCCAGCAGCCAAGGAGGTTGGGCTAGCTATGGCTACACCTTC
>TRBD2|few|TRBJ2-5|TRBV4-1
CASSQFAAGRAGETQYF
TGCGCCAGCAGCCAATTTGCAGCGGGGAGGGCCGGAGAGACCCAGTACTTC
>TRBD2|few|TRBJ2-7|TRBV24-1
CATSYSGRNDEQYF
TGTGCCACCAGTTATAGCGGGAGGAACGACGAGCAGTACTTC
>TRBD1|NA|TRBJ2-1|TRBV27
CASSLAGGFEQFF
TGTGCCAGCAGTTTGGCAGGGGGCTTTGAGCAGTTCTTC
>NA|NA|TRBJ2-3|TRBV7-9
CASSPLLGGGGTDTQYF
TGTGCCAGCAGCCCGCTACTAGGCGGAGGAGGCACAGATACGCAGTATTTT
>NA|NA|TRBJ2-1|TRBV6-2/TRBV6-3
CASSYGLYNEQFF
TGTGCCAGCAGTTATGGTCTGTACAATGAGCAGTTCTTC
>NA|few|TRBJ2-7|TRBV6-1
CASSDYGALYEQYF
TGTGCCAGCAGTGATTATGGGGCCCTCTACGAGCAGTACTTC
>TRBD2|few|TRBJ2-2|TRBV7-8
CASSWIAGPINTGELFF
TGTGCCAGCAGCTGGATAGCGGGACCAATCAACACCGGGGAGCTGTTTTTT
>NA|few|TRBJ2-7|TRBV6-1
CASRTIAEGDEQYF
TGTGCCAGCAGGACCATAGCGGAAGGGGACGAGCAGTACTTC
>NA|many|TRBJ2-2|TRBV7-9
CASSPANTGELFF
TGTGCCAGCAGCCCTGCCAACACCGGGGAGCTGTTTTTT
>TRBD1|NA|TRBJ2-7|TRBV2
CASSELAGGTYEQYF
TGTGCCAGCAGTGAACTGGCAGGGGGCACCTACGAGCAGTACTTC
>NA|few|TRBJ2-7|TRBV7-9
CASSPGQGPPEQYF
TGTGCCAGCAGCCCGGGACAAGGCCCCCCCGAGCAGTACTTC
>TRBD2|few|TRBJ2-7|TRBV7-2
CASRRTSGNYEQYF
TGTGCCAGCAGAAGAACTAGCGGAAACTACGAGCAGTACTTC
>NA|NA|TRBJ1-1|TRBV6-5
CASSYSFGQLNTEAFF
TGTGCCAGCAGTTATAGTTTCGGACAGCTGAACACTGAAGCTTTCTTT
>TRBD2|few|TRBJ2-1|TRBV10-3
CAISAGGFSNEQFF
TGTGCCATCTCTGCGGGAGGGTTTAGCAATGAGCAGTTCTTC
>NA|few|TRBJ1-5|TRBV6-1
CASSGQASGPQHF
TGTGCCAGCAGTGGCCAGGCCTCGGGGCCCCAGCATTTT
>TRBD2|NA|TRBJ2-1|TRBV29-1
CSVPLAGVENEQFF
TGCAGCGTTCCTCTAGCGGGAGTGGAGAATGAGCAGTTCTTC
>TRBD1|NA|TRBJ1-1|TRBV11-3
CASSSHNGQGAAFF
TGTGCCAGCAGCTCCCACAACGGACAGGGGGCAGCTTTCTTT
>TRBD1|NA|TRBJ2-3|TRBV18
CASSPRTGLDTQYF
TGTGCCAGCTCACCTAGGACAGGGCTGGATACGCAGTATTTT
>NA|NA|TRBJ2-6|TRBV6-2/TRBV6-3
CASSSIQVSGANVLTF
TGTGCCAGCAGTTCAATCCAGGTCTCTGGGGCCAACGTCCTGACTTTC
>NA|few|TRBJ2-1|TRBV6-4
CASSDSYAASYNEQFF
TGTGCCAGCAGTGATAGTTACGCCGCCTCCTACAATGAGCAGTTCTTC
>NA|NA|TRBJ2-5|TRBV19
CASSITGYGETQYF
TGTGCCAGTAGTATAACAGGGTATGGAGAGACCCAGTACTTC
>NA|few|TRBJ1-1|TRBV7-4
CASSPRGVPSPNTEAFF
TGTGCCAGCAGCCCGAGGGGCGTACCTTCTCCGAACACTGAAGCTTTCTTT
>TRBD2|NA|TRBJ2-1|TRBV20-1
CSARDRGTTKTLLSSYNEQFF
TGCAGTGCTAGAGATCGGGGGACTACAAAAACTCTGTTAAGCTCCTACAATGAGCAGTTCTTC
>TRBD1|few|TRBJ2-5|TRBV15
CATARQGIETQYF
TGTGCCACAGCTAGACAGGGCATCGAGACCCAGTACTTC
>TRBD2|NA|TRBJ2-1|TRBV6-1
CASAGTGLAGAPYNEQFF
TGTGCCAGCGCCGGGACAGGACTAGCGGGAGCGCCCTACAATGAGCAGTTCTTC
>NA|few|TRBJ2-7|TRBV27
CASSLRASISLVSEQYF
TGTGCCAGCAGTTTAAGGGCTAGCATATCTCTGGTGAGCGAGCAGTACTTC
>NA|few|TRBJ2-7|TRBV6-1
CASSELSIGGYEQYF
TGTGCCAGCAGTGAGTTATCAATAGGGGGCTACGAGCAGTACTTC
>NA|NA|TRBJ2-7|TRBV3-1
CASVSGYEQYF
TGTGCCAGTGTATCTGGGTACGAGCAGTACTTC
>NA|few|TRBJ2-2|TRBV25-1
CASSEFFETGELFF
TGTGCCAGCAGTGAATTTTTCGAGACCGGGGAGCTGTTTTTT
>NA|few|TRBJ1-2|TRBV4-1
CASSQFGRRYGYTF
TGCGCCAGCAGCCAATTCGGACGCCGCTATGGCTACACCTTC
>NA|NA|TRBJ1-1|TRBV9
CASSVDNTEAFF
TGTGCCAGCAGCGTAGACAACACTGAAGCTTTCTTT
>NA|few|TRBJ1-5|TRBV6-1
CASSLSYRGNQPQHF
TGTGCCAGCAGCCTCAGCTACCGGGGCAATCAGCCCCAGCATTTT
>NA|few|TRBJ1-5|TRBV27
CASSLSGEPRPQHF
TGTGCCAGCAGTTTATCGGGGGAGCCGAGGCCCCAGCATTTT
>NA|few|TRBJ2-3|TRBV25-1
CASSVVDTQYF
TGTGCCAGCAGTGTAGTCGATACGCAGTATTTT
>NA|few|TRBJ1-1|TRBV5-5
CASSLEGPLAYASAFF
TGTGCCAGCAGCTTGGAAGGGCCACTGGCCTACGCGAGTGCTTTCTTT
>NA|many|TRBJ1-5|TRBV5-6
CASSLGGAQPQHF
TGTGCCAGCAGCTTGGGGGGGGCCCAGCCCCAGCATTTT
>NA|few|TRBJ2-7|TRBV5-1
CASSRTGAPGEQYF
TGCGCCAGCAGCCGCACCGGGGCTCCAGGCGAGCAGTACTTC
>TRBD1|NA|TRBJ2-7|TRBV11-2
CASSSPDRATYEQYF
TGTGCCAGCAGCTCCCCCGACAGGGCGACCTACGAGCAGTACTTC
>TRBD1|NA|TRBJ1-1|TRBV4-2
CASSPAGTGAMNTEAFF
TGTGCCAGCAGCCCCGCCGGGACAGGGGCCATGAACACTGAAGCTTTCTTT
>NA|once|TRBJ2-1|TRBV5-1
CASSLISAGGGPYNEQFF
TGCGCCAGCAGCTTGATCTCGGCCGGAGGGGGGCCCTACAATGAGCAGTTCTTC
>TRBD1|few|TRBJ1-2|TRBV29-1
CSVEDLRGQTSNYGYTF
TGCAGCGTTGAAGATCTTAGGGGACAGACTTCTAACTATGGCTACACCTTC
>NA|NA|TRBJ2-3|TRBV29-1
CSVAKRTDTQYF
TGCAGCGTTGCGAAGCGCACAGATACGCAGTATTTT
>NA|NA|TRBJ2-1|TRBV5-1
CASSLYAGASYNEQFF
TGCGCCAGCAGCTTGTATGCAGGAGCCTCCTACAATGAGCAGTTCTTC
>NA|NA|TRBJ2-1|TRBV24-1
CAFHGSHRVAVDNEQFF
TGTGCCTTCCACGGGAGTCACAGGGTCGCGGTGGACAATGAGCAGTTCTTC
>TRBD1|few|TRBJ2-7|TRBV10-2
CASRKQGARYEQYF
TGCGCCAGCAGGAAACAGGGGGCAAGGTACGAGCAGTACTTC
>TRBD2|once|TRBJ2-7|TRBV7-2
CASSFAQAGVRFSYEQYF
TGTGCCAGCAGCTTTGCCCAAGCGGGGGTTCGTTTCTCCTACGAGCAGTACTTC
>NA|NA|TRBJ2-1|TRBV27
CASKLYQEGPYNEQFF
TGTGCCAGCAAGCTTTACCAGGAGGGGCCCTACAATGAGCAGTTCTTC